This TCR beta chain was obtained from a study of OX40 agonist ivuxolimab in advanced cancers. Sampling times: baseline, cycle 4 day 1, cycle 7 day 1. The V and J ends lost 2 bases and 3 bases respectively, with 13 bases between them. Per the germline V gene, CDR1 is MNHNY and CDR2 is SVGAGI (reference sequence). This CDR3 is built from 16 residues. TCRdb's table, derived via immunoSEQ multiplex PCR, lists solely in-frame clones and lacks some. This table has 8,000 to 10,000 clones, around nine tenths appearing once. The clonotype comes from an adult with an advanced solid tumor such as melanoma, head and neck, liver or kidney cancer. The sequencing used CD4+ or CD8+ T cells sorted from blood, collected in a trial of the OX40 agonist ivuxolimab. The J gene is TRBJ2-2, the V gene TRBV6-6, with D possibly TRBD1 on 5 matching bases. The CDR3 DNA sequence: TGTGCCAGCAGTTACCTTAAGGGGTCCTACACCGGGGAGCTGTTTTTT. This sequence encodes CASSYLKGSYTGELFF.